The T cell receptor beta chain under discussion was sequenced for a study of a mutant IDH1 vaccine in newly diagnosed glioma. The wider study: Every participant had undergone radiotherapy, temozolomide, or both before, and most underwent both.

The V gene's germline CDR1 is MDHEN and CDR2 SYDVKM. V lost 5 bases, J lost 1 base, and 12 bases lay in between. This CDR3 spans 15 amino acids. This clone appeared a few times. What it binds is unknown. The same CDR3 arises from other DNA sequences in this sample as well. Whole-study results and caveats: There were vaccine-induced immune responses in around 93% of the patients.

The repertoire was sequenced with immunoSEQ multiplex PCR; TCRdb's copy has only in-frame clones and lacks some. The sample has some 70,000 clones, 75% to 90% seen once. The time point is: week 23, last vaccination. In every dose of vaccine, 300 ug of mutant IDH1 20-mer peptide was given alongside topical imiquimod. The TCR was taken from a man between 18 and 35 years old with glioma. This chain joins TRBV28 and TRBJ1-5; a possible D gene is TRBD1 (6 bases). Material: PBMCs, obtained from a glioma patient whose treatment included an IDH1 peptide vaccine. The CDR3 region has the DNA TGTGCCAGCAGTCTAATCCAGGGGAGCAATCAGCCCCAGCATTTT. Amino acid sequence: CASSLIQGSNQPQHF.